A single TCR beta chain is shown here with its context. Assay used: immunoSEQ multiplex PCR; TCRdb lists only in-frame clones, some missing. The sample has 2 million to 3 million clones, 80% to 95% seen once. Germline values: CDR1 MNHEY, CDR2 SMNVEV (reference sequence). This CDR3 spans 16 amino acids. Trimming removed 5 bases from V and 7 bases from J; junction bases left unmatched: 12. This entry belongs to a study of shared clonotypes between healthy human individuals. The chain employs TRBV27 and TRBJ1-2, with 11 bases identical to TRBD1. This clonotype was sampled from a man between 18 and 35 years old in good health. Some clones in this sample may be carry-over from other donors' samples. The sample consisted of naive CD4+ T cells from PBMCs. Subset described: CD45RA+ positively selected. The CDR3 bases are TGTGCCAGCAGTCGCTTAACCGGACAGGGGGCTTTTGGCTACACCTTC. Its translation: CASSRLTGQGAFGYTF.